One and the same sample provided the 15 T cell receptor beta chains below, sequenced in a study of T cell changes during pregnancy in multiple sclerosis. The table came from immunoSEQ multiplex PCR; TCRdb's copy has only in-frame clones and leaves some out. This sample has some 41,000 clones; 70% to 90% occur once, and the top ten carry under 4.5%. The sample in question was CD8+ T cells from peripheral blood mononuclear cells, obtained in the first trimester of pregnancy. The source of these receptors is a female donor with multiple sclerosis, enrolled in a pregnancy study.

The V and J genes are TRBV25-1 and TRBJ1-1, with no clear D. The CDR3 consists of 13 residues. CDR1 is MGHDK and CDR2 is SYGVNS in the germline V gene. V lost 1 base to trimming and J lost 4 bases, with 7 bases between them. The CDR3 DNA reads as TGTGCCAGCAGTGAATCGGGGATCACTGAAGCTTTCTTT. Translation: CASSESGITEAFF. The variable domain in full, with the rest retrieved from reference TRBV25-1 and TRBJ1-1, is EADIYQTPRYLVIGTGKKITLECSQTMGHDKMYWYQQDPGMELHLIHYSYGVNSTEKGDLSSESTVSRIRTEHFPLTLESARPSHTSQYLCASSESGITEAFFGQGTRLTVV.

The CDR3 loop is CAISETWTGLYYEQYF. The CDR3 region has the DNA TGTGCCATCAGTGAGACCTGGACAGGGCTATACTACGAGCAGTACTTC. This chain uses TRBV10-3 with TRBJ2-7; 8 bases are a match to TRBD1. Losses at the gene ends were 2 bases for V and 3 bases for J; bases not matched to a gene: 9. In germline, CDR1 is ENHRY, CDR2 SYGVKD. The CDR3 has 16 residues.

CDR3 coding DNA: TGTGCCAGCAGTGAAGACCCTCGCGGGGCAATCGCAAAGGGGACCCAGTACTTC. Amino acids: CASSEDPRGAIAKGTQYF. The rearrangement uses TRBV25-1 and TRBJ2-5, with D possibly matching TRBD2 (6 bases). Per germline, CDR1 MGHDK and CDR2 SYGVNS. Trimming shortened V by 2 bases and J by 7 bases, and 26 bases separated the two germline ends. The CDR3 extends over 18 amino acids.

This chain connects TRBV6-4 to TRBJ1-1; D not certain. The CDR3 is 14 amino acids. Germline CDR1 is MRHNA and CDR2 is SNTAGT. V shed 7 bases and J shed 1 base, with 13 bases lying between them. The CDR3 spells CASKAEIKNTEAFF. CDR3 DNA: TGTGCCAGCAAGGCGGAAATAAAGAACACTGAAGCTTTCTTT.

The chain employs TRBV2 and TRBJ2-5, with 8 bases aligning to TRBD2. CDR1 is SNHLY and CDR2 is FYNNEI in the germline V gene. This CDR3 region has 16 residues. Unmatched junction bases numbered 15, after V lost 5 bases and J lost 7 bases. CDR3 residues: CASSSTEGLEVGTQYF. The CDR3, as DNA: TGTGCCAGCAGTTCCACCGAGGGACTAGAGGTTGGGACCCAGTACTTC. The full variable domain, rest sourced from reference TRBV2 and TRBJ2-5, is EPEVTQTPSHQVTQMGQEVILRCVPISNHLYFYWYRQILGQKVEFLVSFYNNEISEKSEIFDDQFSVERPDGSNFTLKIRSTKLEDSAMYFCASSSTEGLEVGTQYFGPGTRLLVL.

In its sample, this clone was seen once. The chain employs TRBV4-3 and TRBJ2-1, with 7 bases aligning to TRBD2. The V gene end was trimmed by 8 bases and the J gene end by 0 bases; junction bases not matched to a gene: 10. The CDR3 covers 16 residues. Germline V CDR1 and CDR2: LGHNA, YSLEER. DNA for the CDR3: TGCGCCAGCGCCGACACGCGGGGGAGCTCCTACAATGAGCAGTTCTTC. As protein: CASADTRGSSYNEQFF.

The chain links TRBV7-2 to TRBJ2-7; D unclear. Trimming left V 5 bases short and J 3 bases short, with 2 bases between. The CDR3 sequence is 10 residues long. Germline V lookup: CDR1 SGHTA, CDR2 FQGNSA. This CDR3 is CASSLYEQYF. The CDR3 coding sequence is TGTGCCAGCAGCCTCTACGAGCAGTACTTC.

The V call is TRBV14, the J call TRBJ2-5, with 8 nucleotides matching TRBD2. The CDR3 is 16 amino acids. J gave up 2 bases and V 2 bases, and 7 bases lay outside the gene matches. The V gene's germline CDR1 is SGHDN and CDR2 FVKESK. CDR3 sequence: CASSQTGGGPQETQYF. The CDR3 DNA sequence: TGTGCCAGCAGCCAAACGGGCGGGGGGCCACAAGAGACCCAGTACTTC.

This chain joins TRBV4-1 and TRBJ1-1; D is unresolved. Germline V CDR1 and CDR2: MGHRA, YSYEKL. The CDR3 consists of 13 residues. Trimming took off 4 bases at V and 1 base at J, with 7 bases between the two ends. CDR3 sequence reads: CASSPAGNTEAFF. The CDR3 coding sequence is TGCGCCAGCAGCCCGGCAGGGAACACTGAAGCTTTCTTT.

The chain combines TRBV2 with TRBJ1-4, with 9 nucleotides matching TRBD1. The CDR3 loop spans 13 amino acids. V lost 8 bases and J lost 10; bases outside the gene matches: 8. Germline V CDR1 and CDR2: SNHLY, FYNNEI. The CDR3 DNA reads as TGTGCCAGCGACGGACAGGGGATAAGAAAACTGTTTTTT. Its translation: CASDGQGIRKLFF.

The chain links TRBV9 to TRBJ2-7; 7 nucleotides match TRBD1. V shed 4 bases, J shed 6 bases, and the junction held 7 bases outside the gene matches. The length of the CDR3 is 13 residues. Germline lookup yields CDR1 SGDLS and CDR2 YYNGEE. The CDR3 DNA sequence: TGTGCCAGCAGCACCAGCACAGGGGTCGAGCAGTACTTC. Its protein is CASSTSTGVEQYF. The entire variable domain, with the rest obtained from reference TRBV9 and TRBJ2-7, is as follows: DSGVTQTPKHLITATGQRVTLRCSPRSGDLSVYWYQQSLDQGLQFLIQYYNGEERAKGNILERFSAQQFPDLHSELNLSSLELGDSALYFCASSTSTGVEQYFGPGTRLTVT.

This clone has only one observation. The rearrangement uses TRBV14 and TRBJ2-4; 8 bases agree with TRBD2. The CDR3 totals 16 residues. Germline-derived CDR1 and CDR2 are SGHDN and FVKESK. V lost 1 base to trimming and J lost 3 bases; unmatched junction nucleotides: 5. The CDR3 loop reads CASSQGAGVIKNIQYF. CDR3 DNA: TGTGCCAGCAGCCAAGGAGCGGGGGTGATCAAAAACATTCAGTACTTC.

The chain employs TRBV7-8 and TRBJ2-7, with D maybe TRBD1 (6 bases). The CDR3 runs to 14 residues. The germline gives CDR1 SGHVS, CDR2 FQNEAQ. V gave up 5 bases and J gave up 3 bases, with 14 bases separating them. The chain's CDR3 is CASSPGVQIYEQYF. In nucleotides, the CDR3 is TGTGCCAGCAGCCCAGGGGTCCAAATCTACGAGCAGTACTTC.

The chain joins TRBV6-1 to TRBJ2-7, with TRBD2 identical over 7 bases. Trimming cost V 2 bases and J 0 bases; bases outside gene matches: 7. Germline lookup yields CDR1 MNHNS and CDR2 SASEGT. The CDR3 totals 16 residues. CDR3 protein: CASSERRGGSSYEQYF. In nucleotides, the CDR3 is TGTGCCAGCAGTGAAAGGAGGGGAGGGAGCTCCTACGAGCAGTACTTC.

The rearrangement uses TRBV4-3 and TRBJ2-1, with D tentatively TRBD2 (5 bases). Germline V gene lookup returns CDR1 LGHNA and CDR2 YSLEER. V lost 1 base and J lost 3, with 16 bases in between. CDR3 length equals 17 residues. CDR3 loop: CASSQVGRFGIYNEQFF. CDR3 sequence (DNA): TGCGCCAGCAGCCAAGTTGGCCGGTTCGGGATCTACAATGAGCAGTTCTTC.